This T cell receptor (beta chain) stems from a study of cytomegalovirus exposure and HLA in healthy donors. Study-wide findings and caveats: Later analysis showed TCR association rates varying by HLA locus, highest for DRB1 and lowest for HLA-C.

In regard to this clone: Its specificity is unknown.

The CDR3 runs 14 residues. From germline, CDR1 is LGHNA and CDR2 YNFKEQ. The V and J ends lost 4 bases and 5 bases, in that order; junction bases with no gene match: 6. PCR was performed using 60 Vbeta and 13 Jbeta primers. The assay was immunoSEQ multiplex PCR, and TCRdb's table has in-frame clones only and misses some. The repertoire holds some 190,000 clones, with more than 75% as singletons. Likely unrecorded immune exposures existed in these nominally healthy donors. This chain connects TRBV4-2 to TRBJ2-7; 9 nucleotides line up with TRBD1. The specimen sequenced was PBMCs. This clonotype was obtained from a woman between 25 and 40 years old in good health and CMV-seropositive. The CDR3 is CASSRDRVLHEQYF. CDR3 DNA: TGTGCCAGCAGCCGGGACAGGGTCCTCCACGAGCAGTACTTC.